This TCR beta chain emerged from a study of blood T cells in healthy people across ages. This clonotype has just a few counts. For the second PCR, which ran for about 6 to 11 cycles, a sample-barcoded 5' primer and a J-beta primer mix were used. TCRdb fed the 5' RACE reads into MiXCR, producing one record per CDR3 protein. The sample gives hundreds of thousands of distinct CDR3 sequences, about 59% of which show up once; about a quarter is in the top ten. The germline V gene encodes CDR1 SEHNR and CDR2 FQNEAQ (reference sequence). V was pared by 0 bases and J by 0 bases, with 9 bases between. This CDR3 region has 16 residues.

This sequence was found in a man aged 25-45 years in good health. The rearrangement links TRBV7-9 to TRBJ1-5; no firm D call. The sample taken for sequencing was blood. The CDR3 DNA reads TGTGCCAGCAGCTTAGCAGGCAGGACTAGCAATCAGCCCCAGCATTTT. It translates to CASSLAGRTSNQPQHF.